The rows below give T cell receptor beta chains drawn from one sample of a study of cytomegalovirus exposure and HLA in healthy donors. TCRdb's table, derived via immunoSEQ multiplex PCR, lists solely in-frame clones and lacks some. The repertoire holds about 140,000 clones, more than 70% seen once, with around 3.1% in the top ten. Material: PBMCs. These receptors were taken from a man aged 40-50 years in good health and CMV-seronegative. The CDR3 runs from the conserved cysteine through the conserved F or W. The D gene is left open where the match is weak. A row's size may be missing; if present it is once, few, many or a size class.

NA	TRBV11-3	TRBJ1-5	TRBD1	CASRHDRGGQPQHF	TGTGCCAGCAGACACGACAGGGGAGGGCAGCCCCAGCATTTT
NA	TRBV27	TRBJ2-4	TRBD2	CASSFLSSGAKNIQYF	TGTGCCAGCAGTTTTCTCTCTAGCGGAGCCAAAAACATTCAGTACTTC
NA	TRBV5-4	TRBJ2-1	TRBD2	CASSPQRTSGGNNEQFF	TGTGCCAGCAGCCCCCAACGGACTAGCGGGGGGAACAATGAGCAGTTCTTC
NA	TRBV5-1	TRBJ1-1	NA	CAGRHGPSGTEAFF	TGCGCCGGCCGTCACGGACCCAGCGGGACTGAAGCTTTCTTT
NA	TRBV11-2	TRBJ1-2	TRBD1	CASSSAGGVDGVKDGYTF	TGTGCCAGCAGCTCGGCAGGGGGCGTGGACGGAGTAAAAGATGGCTACACCTTC
NA	TRBV4-3	TRBJ2-7	NA	CASSQDGWYGTPAYEQYF	TGCGCCAGCAGCCAAGATGGCTGGTACGGGACACCTGCCTACGAGCAGTACTTC
NA	TRBV4-1	TRBJ1-2	TRBD1	CASSTQGIYTF	TGCGCCAGCAGCACACAGGGGATCTACACCTTC
NA	TRBV19	TRBJ1-3	NA	CASSSLLTSYSGNTIYF	TGTGCCAGTAGTTCCCTCCTGACATCTTACTCTGGAAACACCATATATTTT
NA	TRBV5-1	TRBJ1-2	NA	CASSLARGARQTNYGYTF	TGCGCCAGCAGCTTGGCACGTGGAGCTAGACAGACAAACTATGGCTACACCTTC
NA	TRBV18	TRBJ2-6	TRBD2	CASSARNLRESGANVLTF	TGTGCCAGCTCCGCGCGCAATTTGCGGGAGTCTGGGGCCAACGTCCTGACTTTC
NA	TRBV10-3	TRBJ2-1	NA	CAIRDGSSYNEQFF	TGTGCCATCAGAGACGGGAGCTCCTACAATGAGCAGTTCTTC
few	TRBV7-8	TRBJ2-5	TRBD2	CATTKSGVQETQYF	TGTGCCACGACTAAAAGCGGGGTTCAAGAGACCCAGTACTTC
NA	TRBV7-2	TRBJ2-7	NA	CASSFGQPHKQYF	TGTGCCAGCAGCTTTGGGCAGCCGCATAAGCAGTACTTC
NA	TRBV27	TRBJ2-7	NA	CASSFPQGMQYF	TGTGCCAGCAGTTTTCCCCAGGGGATGCAGTACTTC
NA	TRBV21-1	TRBJ2-3	NA	CASSKKKRGGSTDTQYF	TGTGCCAGCAGCAAAAAAAAGCGGGGGGGCTCCACAGATACGCAGTATTTT
few	TRBV6-5	TRBJ1-1	TRBD1	CASSTGGGEAFF	TGTGCCAGCAGTACAGGGGGCGGTGAAGCTTTCTTT
few	TRBV10-3	TRBJ2-7	TRBD2	CAIRDWTSDYEQYF	TGTGCCATCAGGGATTGGACTAGCGATTACGAGCAGTACTTC
few	TRBV5-1	TRBJ1-2	NA	CASSLPWDTSYGYTF	TGCGCCAGCAGTTTGCCTTGGGACACCTCCTATGGCTACACCTTC
NA	TRBV30	TRBJ2-7	TRBD1	CAWSVGPGQGYEQYF	TGTGCCTGGAGTGTAGGGCCGGGACAGGGATACGAGCAGTACTTC
NA	TRBV5-4	TRBJ1-2	NA	CASSSPDKNYGYTF	TGTGCCAGCAGCTCACCGGACAAGAACTATGGCTACACCTTC
NA	TRBV7-9	TRBJ2-2	NA	CASSLGVGHTGELFF	TGTGCCAGCAGCTTAGGGGTGGGCCACACCGGGGAGCTGTTTTTT
NA	TRBV30	TRBJ2-5	TRBD2	CAWSEAGGRGETQYF	TGTGCCTGGAGTGAAGCGGGGGGGCGGGGGGAGACCCAGTACTTC
NA	TRBV28	TRBJ1-2	TRBD1	CASRSVGTGISRVGGYTF	TGTGCCAGCAGATCAGTAGGGACAGGGATCTCTAGGGTGGGCGGCTACACCTTC
once	TRBV19	TRBJ1-5	NA	CASTHTGRGLPTSNQPQHF	TGTGCCAGTACCCACACTGGGCGGGGGCTCCCCACCAGCAATCAGCCCCAGCATTTT
NA	TRBV30	TRBJ2-1	TRBD2	CAWSISAGGEQFF	TGTGCCTGGAGTATCTCAGCGGGAGGGGAGCAGTTCTTC
NA	TRBV5-1	TRBJ1-6	NA	CASSIGLADNSPLHF	TGCGCCAGCAGCATCGGACTTGCCGACAATTCACCCCTCCACTTT
NA	TRBV30	TRBJ2-7	TRBD2	CAWTPGLAGGTYEQYF	TGTGCCTGGACCCCCGGACTAGCGGGGGGAACCTACGAGCAGTACTTC
NA	TRBV4-3	TRBJ2-2	TRBD2	CASSQERVAGGNTGELFF	TGCGCCAGCAGCCAAGAAAGGGTAGCGGGCGGGAACACCGGGGAGCTGTTTTTT
NA	TRBV4-1	TRBJ2-1	TRBD1	CASSQARTGRNEQFF	TGCGCCAGCAGCCAAGCGCGGACAGGGCGGAATGAGCAGTTCTTC
NA	TRBV6-5	TRBJ2-1	TRBD1	CASSRTGARVQFF	TGTGCCAGCAGTCGGACAGGGGCGCGGGTGCAGTTCTTC
few	TRBV7-2	TRBJ1-6	NA	CASSSGHFYNSPLHF	TGTGCCAGCAGCAGCGGGCACTTCTATAATTCACCCCTCCACTTT
NA	TRBV7-2	TRBJ2-7	NA	CASSLQAGQNYEQYF	TGTGCCAGCAGCTTACAGGCAGGACAGAACTACGAGCAGTACTTC
few	TRBV19	TRBJ2-5	NA	CASSGMNVGGTTQYF	TGTGCCAGTAGCGGAATGAATGTTGGGGGGACGACCCAGTACTTC
NA	TRBV9	TRBJ2-3	TRBD1	CASSPGQGGYTDTQYF	TGTGCCAGCTCTCCGGGACAGGGTGGATACACAGATACGCAGTATTTT
NA	TRBV29-1	TRBJ2-3	TRBD1	CSVVILDRGFTDTQYF	TGCAGCGTTGTGATACTGGACAGGGGATTTACAGATACGCAGTATTTT
NA	TRBV23-1	TRBJ2-3	TRBD1	CASSPSFGQGSQADTDTQYF	TGCGCCAGCAGCCCCTCATTCGGACAGGGGAGCCAAGCTGACACAGATACGCAGTATTTT
NA	TRBV7-6	TRBJ2-6	NA	CASSLSLLSGANVLTF	TGTGCCAGCAGCTTATCCCTACTCTCTGGGGCCAACGTCCTGACTTTC
NA	TRBV30	TRBJ2-2	NA	CAWRTPWALNTGELFF	TGTGCCTGGAGGACCCCATGGGCCTTGAACACCGGGGAGCTGTTTTTT
NA	TRBV29-1	TRBJ1-1	TRBD1	CSVEGQGAGNTEAFF	TGCAGCGTTGAAGGGCAGGGGGCAGGGAACACTGAAGCTTTCTTT
once	TRBV12-2	TRBJ1-2	NA	CASRLASTGEGYTF	TGTGCAAGTCGCTTAGCATCGACAGGGGAAGGCTACACCTTC
NA	TRBV6-5	TRBJ1-1	TRBD1	CASSYAYETGGDAFF	TGTGCCAGCAGTTACGCTTACGAGACAGGGGGCGACGCTTTCTTT
NA	TRBV6-5	TRBJ2-7	NA	CASSYGGGRFYEQYF	TGTGCCAGCAGTTACGGTGGGGGCAGATTTTACGAGCAGTACTTC
NA	TRBV6-5	TRBJ2-7	TRBD2	CASSQVGGGSYEQYF	TGTGCCAGCAGCCAAGTCGGGGGGGGATCCTACGAGCAGTACTTC
few	TRBV6-1	TRBJ2-7	TRBD1	CASSEMTGADEQYF	TGTGCCAGCAGTGAAATGACAGGGGCCGACGAGCAGTACTTC
NA	TRBV7-9	TRBJ1-1	NA	CASSPQGFEAFF	TGTGCCAGCAGCCCTCAGGGGTTTGAAGCTTTCTTT
NA	TRBV5-1	TRBJ2-5	NA	CASNSDPATGSGETQYF	TGCGCCAGCAACTCTGACCCAGCCACGGGATCCGGGGAGACCCAGTACTTC
NA	TRBV10-3	TRBJ2-2	NA	CAISARGLANTGELFF	TGTGCCATCAGTGCGCGGGGCCTCGCGAACACCGGGGAGCTGTTTTTT
NA	TRBV28	TRBJ1-5	NA	CASTDQVRDQPQHF	TGTGCCAGCACTGATCAAGTCAGGGATCAGCCCCAGCATTTT
NA	TRBV5-1	TRBJ2-2	NA	CASSLGRGFPGTGELFF	TGCGCCAGCAGCTTGGGTCGCGGCTTCCCAGGGACCGGGGAGCTGTTTTTT
NA	TRBV5-8	TRBJ2-5	TRBD1	CASSLVARGETQYF	TGTGCCAGCAGCTTGGTGGCCAGGGGGGAGACCCAGTACTTC
NA	TRBV28	TRBJ1-1	NA	CASSPALDTEWDTEAFF	TGTGCCAGCAGTCCTGCTTTGGACACCGAATGGGACACTGAAGCTTTCTTT
NA	TRBV2	TRBJ1-1	NA	CASSGRSDLGAGTEAFF	TGTGCCAGCAGTGGTCGGTCAGACCTAGGTGCGGGCACTGAAGCTTTCTTT
NA	TRBV5-4	TRBJ2-7	NA	CASSLRGTVYEQYF	TGTGCCAGCAGCTTACGGGGGACAGTGTACGAGCAGTACTTC